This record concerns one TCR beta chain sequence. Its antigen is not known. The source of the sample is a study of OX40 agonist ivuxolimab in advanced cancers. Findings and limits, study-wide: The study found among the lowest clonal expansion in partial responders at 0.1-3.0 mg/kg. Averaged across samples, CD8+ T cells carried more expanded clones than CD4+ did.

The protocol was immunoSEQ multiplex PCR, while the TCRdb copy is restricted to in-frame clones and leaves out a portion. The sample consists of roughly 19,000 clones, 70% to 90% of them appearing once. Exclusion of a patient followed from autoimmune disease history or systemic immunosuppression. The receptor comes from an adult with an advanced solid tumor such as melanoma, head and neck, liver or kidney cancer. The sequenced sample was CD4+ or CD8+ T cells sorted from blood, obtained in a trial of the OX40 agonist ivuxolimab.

CDR3 DNA sequence: TGTGCCAGCAGCTTGGTGATTGAGGGCACAGATACGCAGTATTTT. Translating it yields CASSLVIEGTDTQYF. The chain recombines TRBV5-4 with TRBJ2-3; unclear D gene. This CDR3 has 15 residues. Germline V gives CDR1 SGHNT, CDR2 YYREEE (reference sequence). V was cut by 0 bases and J by 1 base, with 9 bases left in between.